What follows are 27 T cell receptor beta chains derived from one specimen sequenced in a study of lymphopenia after photon versus proton radiotherapy. The table came from immunoSEQ multiplex PCR; TCRdb's copy has only in-frame clones and leaves some out. The repertoire holds more than 20,000 clones, with around 86% as singletons. The sequences come from peripheral blood, collected from a patient treated with photon-based radiotherapy. Every receptor here comes from a woman between 50 and 59 years old with pancreatic cancer.

The rearrangement uses TRBV28 and TRBJ2-3, with 8 nucleotides matching TRBD2. Germline V gene sequence: CDR1 MDHEN, CDR2 SYDVKM. Trimming at V came to 3 bases and at J to 0 bases, leaving 5 bases not matched to a gene. CDR3 length: 16 residues. The CDR3 spells CASSLGSGGSTDTQYF. As DNA, the CDR3 is TGTGCCAGCAGTTTGGGTTCGGGAGGGAGCACAGATACGCAGTATTTT.

The count of this clone is one. The chain employs TRBV5-1 and TRBJ1-4, with no clear D. V lost 4 bases to trimming and J lost 10 bases, with 17 bases between them. There are 14 residues in the CDR3. Germline V gene lookup returns CDR1 SGHRS and CDR2 YFSETQ. CDR3 DNA: TGCGCCAGCAGCACCGTTCAAGGCGGCGGAAAACTGTTTTTT. Protein sequence: CASSTVQGGGKLFF. The complete variable domain, with remaining parts taken from reference TRBV5-1 and TRBJ1-4, reads KAGVTQTPRYLIKTRGQQVTLSCSPISGHRSVSWYQQTPGQGLQFLFEYFSETQRNKGNFPGRFSGRQFSNSRSEMNVSTLELGDSALYLCASSTVQGGGKLFFGSGTQLSVL.

The V call is TRBV13, the J call TRBJ1-4; 10 bases are a match to TRBD1. CDR1 and CDR2 from the germline V gene are PRHDT and FYEKMQ (reference sequence). CDR3 length: 17 residues. V gave up 5 bases and J gave up 8 bases; unmatched junction bases: 14. As DNA, the CDR3 is TGTGCCAGCAGCCCCTCTAGGACCGGGACAGGGGACGAAAAACTGTTTTTT. Its protein product is CASSPSRTGTGDEKLFF. The full variable domain, with the rest looked up from reference TRBV13 and TRBJ1-4, is AAGVIQSPRHLIKEKRETATLKCYPIPRHDTVYWYQQGPGQDPQFLISFYEKMQSDKGSIPDRFSAQQFSDYHSELNMSSLELGDSALYFCASSPSRTGTGDEKLFFGSGTQLSVL.

The CDR3 nucleotides are TGTGCCAGCAGTTTCTCGGCGCCCACTGAAGCTTTCTTT. Encoded protein: CASSFSAPTEAFF. V and J are TRBV27 and TRBJ1-1; D call uncertain. The length of the CDR3 is 13 residues. V lost 3 bases to trimming and J lost 4 bases, with 9 bases between them. Germline V gene lookup returns CDR1 MNHEY and CDR2 SMNVEV (reference sequence).

V gene TRBV5-1 combines with J gene TRBJ2-3, with TRBD1 matching 9 bases. V dropped 0 bases and J dropped 6; count of bases not matched to a gene: 5. The CDR3 is made up of 15 amino acids. Germline CDR1 is SGHRS and CDR2 is YFSETQ. CDR3 in DNA: TGCGCCAGCAGCTTGGATGGACAGGGGTTTGATACGCAGTATTTT. It translates to CASSLDGQGFDTQYF.

This sequence joins TRBV6-5 and TRBJ2-6; D assignment may be TRBD1 or TRBD2 (5 bases each). The germline V gene encodes CDR1 MNHEY and CDR2 SVGAGI. V was cut by 6 bases and J by 5 bases, with 11 bases left in between. This CDR3 comprises 14 residues. CDR3 region: CASRGTGRANVLTF. The CDR3 DNA reads TGTGCCAGCAGGGGGACGGGGAGGGCCAACGTCCTGACTTTC.

The chain is built from TRBV5-4 and TRBJ2-2; 15 bases map to TRBD2. Germline loops: CDR1 SGHNT, CDR2 YYREEE (reference sequence). The CDR3 is 18 residues long. The V and J ends lost 4 bases and 3 bases, in that order; junction bases with no gene match: 7. The CDR3, as DNA: TGTGCCAGCAGCCCACCGGGACTAGCGGGAGGTCACACCGGGGAGCTGTTTTTT. Translation: CASSPPGLAGGHTGELFF.

The V call is TRBV28, the J call TRBJ2-5; 8 nucleotides align to TRBD2. Unmatched junction bases numbered 11, after V lost 3 bases and J lost 2 bases. Looked up from germline, CDR1 is MDHEN and CDR2 is SYDVKM. The CDR3 consists of 17 residues. The CDR3 region has the DNA TGTGCCAGCAGTTTCCCTACTAGCGGTGGTCTTCAAGAGACCCAGTACTTC. Protein sequence: CASSFPTSGGLQETQYF.

This chain's CDR3 is CASSFKTGGIYGYTF. The CDR3 nucleotides read TGTGCCAGCAGCTTCAAGACAGGGGGCATCTATGGCTACACCTTC. V usage is TRBV7-2 and J usage is TRBJ1-2; 10 bases fit TRBD1. V trimming: 3 bases; J trimming: 4 bases; junction bases outside the gene matches: 5. In germline, CDR1 is SGHTA, CDR2 FQGNSA. There are 15 residues in the CDR3.

The chain carries TRBV19 and TRBJ2-1; D is unclear. The CDR3 runs 17 residues. CDR1 and CDR2 (germline): LNHDA, SQIVND (reference sequence). V gave up 1 base and J gave up 0 bases, with 13 bases separating them. DNA for the CDR3: TGTGCCAGTAGTATAGGAATTTACCCGAGCTCCTACAATGAGCAGTTCTTC. Residues: CASSIGIYPSSYNEQFF. Full variable domain (remainder filled in from reference TRBV19 and TRBJ2-1): DGGITQSPKYLFRKEGQNVTLSCEQNLNHDAMYWYRQDPGQGLRLIYYSQIVNDFQKGDIAEGYSVSREKKESFPLTVTSAQKNPTAFYLCASSIGIYPSSYNEQFFGPGTRLTVL.

The chain has TRBV15 and TRBJ2-1; no clear D gene. In germline, CDR1 is LNHNV, CDR2 YYDKDF (reference sequence). Between the trimmed V and J ends, which lost 5 bases and 2 bases, there was a span of 13 bases. The CDR3 length is 15 residues. The DNA of the CDR3 is TGTGCCACCAGCGGTCGTGGCGCGGCCTACAATGAGCAGTTCTTC. Its protein product is CATSGRGAAYNEQFF.

This clone was picked up one time. This rearrangement joins TRBV7-9 to TRBJ2-5; unclear D gene. The CDR3 sequence is 15 residues long. V lost 1 base to trimming and J lost 3 bases, with 12 bases between them. Germline CDR1 reads SEHNR; CDR2 reads FQNEAQ (reference sequence). The chain's CDR3 is CASSLVTLSEETQYF. The CDR3 DNA reads TGTGCCAGCAGCTTAGTTACGCTCTCCGAAGAGACCCAGTACTTC.

The V and J genes are TRBV7-8 and TRBJ2-3; D remains ambiguous. The CDR3 loop spans 13 amino acids. Germline CDR1 is SGHVS and CDR2 is FQNEAQ. Trimming took off 1 base at V and 3 bases at J, with 5 bases between the two ends. CDR3 bases: TGTGCCAGCAGCTTAGTGAGGACAGATACGCAGTATTTT. Its protein is CASSLVRTDTQYF.

V and J are TRBV6-5 and TRBJ2-7; D unclear. Trimming cost V 5 bases and J 3 bases, with 14 bases left between them. This CDR3 region has 14 residues. CDR1 and CDR2 from the germline V gene are MNHEY and SVGAGI. CDR3 coding DNA: TGTGCCAGCAGTACATCCCCCGACGGCTACGAGCAGTACTTC. Amino acids: CASSTSPDGYEQYF.

The J gene is TRBJ2-3, the V gene TRBV21-1; the DNA was not used to check the table's D call, TRBD2. TRBV21-1 is reported as a pseudogene. The CDR3 is made up of 16 amino acids. For the CDR3, the DNA is TGTGCCAGCAGCAAGTGCGCGGGTAAAATGGTGGATACGCAGTATTTT. Protein product: CASSKCAGKMVDTQYF.

This chain connects TRBV25-1 to TRBJ2-1; 8 nucleotides agree with TRBD2. The ends lost 7 bases at V and 0 bases at J; junction bases unmatched: 5. Germline loops: CDR1 MGHDK, CDR2 SYGVNS. The CDR3 extends over 15 amino acids. For the CDR3, the DNA is TGTGCCAGCACCCGGGGGGGGAGCTCCTACAATGAGCAGTTCTTC. Protein sequence: CASTRGGSSYNEQFF. The whole variable domain, filled in from reference TRBV25-1 and TRBJ2-1, reads EADIYQTPRYLVIGTGKKITLECSQTMGHDKMYWYQQDPGMELHLIHYSYGVNSTEKGDLSSESTVSRIRTEHFPLTLESARPSHTSQYLCASTRGGSSYNEQFFGPGTRLTVL.

The rearrangement joins TRBV19 to TRBJ1-1, with 9 positions matching TRBD1. The ends lost 3 bases at V and 1 base at J; junction bases unmatched: 6. From germline, CDR1 is LNHDA and CDR2 SQIVND (reference sequence). The CDR3 contains 16 residues. CDR3 loop: CASSILRTGANTEAFF. In DNA form, the CDR3 reads TGTGCCAGTAGTATCCTTCGGACAGGGGCGAACACTGAAGCTTTCTTT.

The chain combines TRBV6-5 with TRBJ1-4; D possibly corresponds to TRBD1 (5 bases). The CDR3 loop spans 13 amino acids. Germline V gene lookup returns CDR1 MNHEY and CDR2 SVGAGI. Between the trimmed V and J ends, which lost 6 bases and 8 bases, there was a span of 13 bases. The CDR3 DNA follows: TGTGCCAGCAGGAGGGACGTTAGCGAAAAACTGTTTTTT. Amino acids: CASRRDVSEKLFF.

The V call is TRBV20-1, the J call TRBJ2-1, with TRBD1 matching 8 bases. The trim removed 5 bases at V and 12 bases at J, leaving 6 bases unmatched. Germline V gene lookup returns CDR1 DFQATT and CDR2 SNEGSKA (reference sequence). The CDR3 covers 11 residues. In DNA, the CDR3 is TGCAGTGCTCAGGGGGCTCCTGCGCAGTTCTTC. It yields the protein CSAQGAPAQFF.

The V gene is TRBV5-4, the J gene TRBJ2-7; 13 nucleotides line up with TRBD2. V lost 5 bases, J lost 2 bases, and 13 bases stayed unmatched. The CDR3 has 18 amino acids. Germline values: CDR1 SGHNT, CDR2 YYREEE (reference sequence). The CDR3 loop is CASSPGLAGSSSPYEQYF. The CDR3 bases are TGTGCCAGCAGTCCGGGACTAGCGGGATCCTCCAGCCCCTACGAGCAGTACTTC.

CDR3 residues: CASSEIGGAAYEQYF. The CDR3, as DNA: TGTGCCAGCAGTGAAATCGGCGGAGCTGCCTACGAGCAGTACTTC. The chain uses TRBV6-1 and TRBJ2-7; no clear D. Germline loops: CDR1 MNHNS, CDR2 SASEGT. The CDR3 sequence is 15 residues long. V was pared by 2 bases and J by 2 bases, with 13 bases between.

The chain joins TRBV7-2 to TRBJ2-5, with 14 bases matching TRBD2. V was clipped by 5 bases and J by 1 base; unmatched bases: 12. Germline loops: CDR1 SGHTA, CDR2 FQGNSA. The CDR3 is 19 residues long. CDR3 in amino acids: CASSGGRTSGRRPQETQYF. The CDR3 bases are TGTGCCAGCAGCGGGGGGAGGACTAGCGGGAGGAGACCCCAAGAGACCCAGTACTTC.

This chain uses TRBV28 with TRBJ2-2; D is unresolved. V was cut by 3 bases and J by 6 bases, with 8 bases left in between. CDR3 size: 13 residues. CDR1 and CDR2 (germline): MDHEN, SYDVKM. The CDR3 sequence: CASSFQDSGELFF. In DNA form, the CDR3 reads TGTGCCAGCAGTTTCCAAGACTCCGGGGAGCTGTTTTTT.

The chain links TRBV15 to TRBJ2-1, with D uncertain. V lost 1 base to trimming and J lost 8 bases, with 6 bases between them. This CDR3 comprises 12 residues. CDR1 and CDR2 from the germline V gene are LNHNV and YYDKDF (reference sequence). CDR3 nucleotide sequence: TGTGCCACCAGCAGAGGCTTGGATGAGCAGTTCTTC. This translates into CATSRGLDEQFF.

The chain recombines TRBV29-1 with TRBJ2-1; 14 bases agree with TRBD2. Trimming removed 4 bases from V and 1 base from J; junction bases left unmatched: 6. Germline loops: CDR1 SQVTM, CDR2 ANQGSEA. The CDR3 consists of 17 residues. As DNA, the CDR3 is TGCAGCGTTGGTGGGACTAGCGGGAGTCATTCCTACAATGAGCAGTTCTTC. Its translation is CSVGGTSGSHSYNEQFF.

The V gene is TRBV6-5, the J gene TRBJ1-1, with unresolved D. Germline V CDR1 and CDR2: MNHEY, SVGAGI. V lost 4 bases and J lost 4, with 16 bases in between. The CDR3 extends over 15 amino acids. For the CDR3, the DNA is TGTGCCAGCAGTTCGCCGACCAAAAGGAGCACTGAAGCTTTCTTT. Its translation is CASSSPTKRSTEAFF.

The gene calls are TRBV10-2 and TRBJ1-2; D remains unclear. V lost 0 bases to trimming and J lost 6 bases, with 11 bases between them. The CDR3 length is 14 residues. Germline CDR1 WSHSY, CDR2 SAAADI. The CDR3 protein is CASSESVARDGYTF. In DNA, the CDR3 is TGCGCCAGCAGTGAGTCAGTAGCAAGGGATGGCTACACCTTC.